This TCR beta chain comes out of a study of identical twins' blood T cells. The CDR3 consists of 15 residues. The germline gives CDR1 SGHRS, CDR2 YFSETQ. V gave up 0 bases and J gave up 0 bases; unmatched junction bases: 2. TCR cDNA libraries were made from RNA using a previously described, modified protocol. TCRdb re-derived calls from the 5' RACE reads in MiXCR, one entry per CDR3 protein. The sample holds roughly 380,000 distinct CDR3 sequences; roughly 30% are singletons and the top ten take about 6%. This clonotype originated in a woman aged 18-49 years in good health. Sequenced sample: PBMCs. This chain joins TRBV5-1 and TRBJ1-1; 7 nucleotides align to TRBD1. In DNA form, the CDR3 reads TGCGCCAGCAGCTTGGTTGGGACAGTGAACACTGAAGCTTTCTTT. Protein sequence: CASSLVGTVNTEAFF.